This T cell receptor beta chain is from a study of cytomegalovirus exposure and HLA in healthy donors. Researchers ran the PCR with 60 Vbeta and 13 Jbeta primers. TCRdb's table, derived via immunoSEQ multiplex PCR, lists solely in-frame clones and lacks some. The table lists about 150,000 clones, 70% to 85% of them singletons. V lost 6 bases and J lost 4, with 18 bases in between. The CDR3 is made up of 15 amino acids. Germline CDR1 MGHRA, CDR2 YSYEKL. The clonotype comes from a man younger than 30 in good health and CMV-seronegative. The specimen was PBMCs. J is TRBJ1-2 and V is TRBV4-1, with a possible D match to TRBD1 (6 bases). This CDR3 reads CASRHDRTLLYGYTF. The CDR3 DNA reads TGCGCCAGCAGACACGACAGGACCCTCCTCTATGGCTACACCTTC.